This T cell receptor beta chain was found in a study of neurological immune-mediated disorders. Sample time point: longitudinal time-point 2. Stored at -80 C, 2 million PBMCs were the source of the unsorted libraries. With 10-nucleotide random UMIs included, cDNA was synthesized by 5'RACE. A single record per CDR3 protein comes from TCRdb applying MiXCR to the 5' RACE reads. This sample has about 80,000 distinct CDR3 sequences, with about 5% found just once. The CDR3 contains 15 residues. CDR1 is LGHDT and CDR2 is YNNKEL in the germline V gene (reference sequence). V trimming: 6 bases; J trimming: 10 bases; junction bases outside the gene matches: 9. This clonotype was counted many times. Its antigen remains unknown. Findings of the study overall: For the multiple sclerosis repertoire cluster, an association with any clinical or MRI feature was absent. The highest TCR clonal expansion occurred in HTLV-1-associated myelopathy; multiple sclerosis fell below healthy controls.

This rearrangement joins TRBV3-1 to TRBJ1-6, with 10 bases matching TRBD1. Sequenced input: PBMCs. This clonotype was sampled from an older woman with multiple sclerosis. In DNA form, the CDR3 reads TGTGCCAGCAGGAAGACAGGGGGCGCGTGGTCACCCCTCCACTTT. The encoded protein is CASRKTGGAWSPLHF.